This TCR beta chain was sequenced in a study of response to subunit inactivated influenza vaccine (dated by TCRdb to 2016 to 2019). Notes on the research overall: Deep quantitative T cell receptor repertoire profiling was used in the study to track responses to a trivalent subunit inactivated influenza vaccine.

The method behind the library was RT-PCR. Sequencing instrument: Illumina HiSeq 2500. The raw public reads went through TCRdb reprocessing: fastp at Q25, MiXCR clone calling, in-frame beta chains kept. Every distinct CDR3 protein forms one entry, paired with its most common genes and DNA. The sample profile shows 150,000 to 200,000 distinct CDR3 sequences; over 9.5% of them were found once. The leading ten clones occupy around 32% of the sample. This clonotype was detected only a few times. This receptor's antigen is unknown. Base-call qualities are not available, and no considerably larger clone is one nucleotide away. CDR1 is given as LGHNA and CDR2 as YSLEER, both from the germline V gene. The cysteine opens and the phenylalanine closes a CDR3 of 17 amino acids. The kept DNA is CDR3 alone, 51 bases in frame from the first base. V gives up 0 bases and J gives up 0 bases, and the segment between their germline ends measures 15 bases.

Results the study describes overall, beyond this receptor: The authors proposed that each seasonal influenza vaccination may bring in only a limited number of new T cells.

The same data also contributed to another study, on T cells expressing NK-cell markers. The second investigation adds: The TCR beta cDNA libraries were made using 5'RACE template switching, a step that added both a universal primer site and unique molecular identifiers. Three sorted T-cell subsets (CD3+CD56+NKG2C+, CD3+CD56+NKG2C- and CD3+CD56-NKG2C+) from 7 to 9 donors had their TCR beta-chain repertoires profiled. Of the eight sequenced donors, seven were found to be HCMV-seropositive and one was found to be HCMV-seronegative. In several experiments an anti-gammadeltaTCR antibody was added to restrict sorting to alphabetaTCR-expressing T cells. In six donors, the dominant CD3+CD56+NKG2C+ clonotypes ranked among the top 10 CD8+ clonotypes, making up about 1.0-7.5% of CD8+ T cells. Those dominant clonotypes were again the most abundant among CD3+CD56-NKG2C+ cells in a few donors, at about 25-60.1%. Whether the expanded NKG2C-expressing T cell clones were specific for HCMV antigens was left unclear. All eight donors whose samples were sequenced were randomly selected healthy volunteers, three of them men and five women. To determine HCMV serostatus, a commercial ELISA kit was used to detect HCMV-specific IgG in serum. Peripheral blood mononuclear cells were isolated from blood by Ficoll density gradient centrifugation. CD4+ and CD8+ T cells were isolated from PBMC by magnetic immunoseparation with Miltenyi isolation kits. Synthesis of cDNA was primed from the TCR beta constant segment and was followed by two consecutive PCR amplification steps. The libraries were sequenced on Illumina HiSeq 2000/2500, MiSeq or NextSeq, producing 2 x 150 bp reads. MIGEC was used to demultiplex reads and group reads by UMI, and MiTCR was used to assemble and quantify clonotypes. Only TCR cDNA sequences supported by at least two reads were kept to exclude erroneous sequences. The tcR package was used for downstream repertoire analysis, and clonotypes were matched between fractions using CDR3 nucleotide sequence together with V segment. VDJmatch was used to annotate antigen specificity against VDJdb, with one amino acid substitution in CDR3 permitted.

The rearranged chain carries TRBV4-3 and TRBJ2-7; the D gene identity is not certain. The starting material was CD8+ T cells sorted from PBMCs, obtained roughly 12 days after vaccination. The receptor's source is a man aged 45-60 years who received an inactivated influenza vaccine. Donor details come from another sample of the same person, matched by shared clones. The bases are TGCGCCAGCAGCCAAGATCAGGAGACCGATAGCTCCTACGAGCAGTACTTC. This is translated as CASSQDQETDSSYEQYF.